This T cell receptor (beta chain) originates from a study of cytomegalovirus exposure and HLA in healthy donors. The length of the CDR3 is 14 residues. V gave up 7 bases and J gave up 3 bases, with 17 bases separating them. Germline V lookup: CDR1 SGHRS, CDR2 YFSETQ. 60 Vbeta and 13 Jbeta primers were used in PCR. In the original processing: Some 11 million of the roughly 80 million unique TCR beta chains counted in a later analysis were shared. The table came from immunoSEQ multiplex PCR; TCRdb's copy has only in-frame clones and leaves some out. The D gene and trimming were derived from the DNA, and the V and J assignments and clone size from that table. Found here are around 70,000 clones, 62% of them singletons; the top ten hold approximately 2.8%. Participants comprised healthy donors of bone marrow. Notes on this clone: Its antigen is undetermined.

Study results and caveats: Testing in vitro showed three CMV-associated chains specific for CMV antigens.

The V call is TRBV5-1, the J call TRBJ2-7; maybe TRBD1 (7 bases). The sequencing input was PBMCs. The TCR comes from a man under 40 in good health and CMV-seronegative. CDR3 DNA: TGCGCCAGCCAGAGACAGGGAGGTGACTACGAGCAGTACTTC. Residues: CASQRQGGDYEQYF.